The 14 T cell receptor beta chains given below trace back to one sample, sequenced in a study of cytomegalovirus exposure and HLA in healthy donors. 13 Jbeta primers and 60 Vbeta primers were used for the PCR. Using immunoSEQ multiplex PCR, the repertoire was profiled, and TCRdb retains in-frame clones only, with some absent. Recorded for this sample: about 48,000 clones. Sequences were obtained from PBMCs. These receptors originate from a male donor in good health and CMV-seropositive.

This chain uses TRBV6-6 with TRBJ1-2, with D tentatively TRBD1 (5 bases). The ends were cut back, 6 bases at V and 4 bases at J, with 18 bases in the middle. The CDR3 is 15 residues long. Germline V gives CDR1 MNHNY, CDR2 SVGAGI (reference sequence). In DNA, the CDR3 is TGTGCCAGCAGCCCGACAGCAACAACACTCTATGGCTACACCTTC. Amino acid sequence: CASSPTATTLYGYTF.

The gene calls are TRBV23-1 and TRBJ2-7; 8 nucleotides line up with TRBD1. TRBV23-1 is an open reading frame whose function is uncertain. The trim removed 5 bases at V and 1 base at J, leaving 10 bases unmatched. CDR3 length: 16 amino acids. CDR3 DNA sequence: TGCGCCAGCAGTTTCCAGTCCCGGGACAGGTCCTACGAGCAGTACTTC. Its protein product is CASSFQSRDRSYEQYF.

This rearrangement joins TRBV14 to TRBJ1-1; D unclear. Germline CDR1 SGHDN, CDR2 FVKESK. The V and J ends lost 5 bases and 2 bases respectively, with 9 bases between them. There are 13 residues in the CDR3. CDR3 in amino acids: CASSLQVNTEAFF. Written as DNA, the CDR3 is TGTGCCAGCAGCTTACAAGTTAACACTGAAGCTTTCTTT.

The chain links TRBV30 to TRBJ1-4; a weak D match, TRBD1 (5 bases). V lost 7 bases to trimming and J lost 7 bases, with 16 bases between them. This CDR3 is 13 amino acids long. Looked up from germline, CDR1 is GTSNPN and CDR2 is SVGIG (reference sequence). CDR3 bases: TGTGCCTCTGAAGGGGCAGCGCGTGAAAAACTGTTTTTT. Its translation: CASEGAAREKLFF.

The chain has TRBV7-2 and TRBJ1-3, with a weak D call TRBD1 (5 bases). Trimming pared 4 bases from V and 4 bases from J, leaving 14 bases between. Looked up from germline, CDR1 is SGHTA and CDR2 is FQGNSA. CDR3 length: 15 residues. The CDR3 DNA is TGTGCCAGCAGCTCCCTGGGCGGGGCGGGAAACACCATATATTTT. Its translation is CASSSLGGAGNTIYF.

The V gene is TRBV7-6, the J gene TRBJ1-3; 8 bases align to TRBD1. V shed 5 bases and J 0 bases; nucleotides not matched to a gene: 6. Germline loops: CDR1 SGHVS, CDR2 FNYEAQ. The CDR3 covers 16 residues. The CDR3 protein is CASSNRDRSSGNTIYF. The CDR3, as DNA: TGTGCCAGCAGCAACCGGGACAGGTCCTCTGGAAACACCATATATTTT.

V is TRBV6-1 and J is TRBJ2-3; 9 bases align to TRBD1. The germline CDR1 and CDR2 sequences are MNHNS and SASEGT. The CDR3 contains 15 residues. V gave up 7 bases and J gave up 3 bases; unmatched junction bases: 8. This CDR3 is CASNLGTGRTDTQYF. The CDR3 nucleotides are TGTGCCAGCAACCTAGGGACAGGGAGAACAGATACGCAGTATTTT.

In DNA form, the CDR3 reads TGTGCCAGCAGCTTCGGACAGGGCCCCCAGTTCTTC. Translating it yields CASSFGQGPQFF. This rearrangement joins TRBV7-7 to TRBJ2-1, with TRBD1 identical over 8 bases. This CDR3 has 12 residues. Germline loops: CDR1 SSHAT, CDR2 FNYEAQ (reference sequence). With 3 bases clipped from V and 13 bases from J, the junction kept 5 bases outside the gene matches.

This chain uses TRBV5-6 with TRBJ1-2; possibly TRBD1 for D (5 bases). The V gene's germline CDR1 is SGHDT and CDR2 YYEEEE. CDR3 size: 14 residues. With 4 bases removed from V and 7 bases from J, the gap between germline ends came to 17 bases. CDR3 bases: TGTGCCAGCAGCCCCCGCGGAGGGGAAGGTGGCTACACCTTC. Its translation: CASSPRGGEGGYTF.

The chain uses TRBV28 and TRBJ1-5, with TRBD1 matching over 9 bases. Trimming cost V 7 bases and J 7 bases; bases outside gene matches: 8. This CDR3 comprises 14 residues. CDR1 is MDHEN and CDR2 is SYDVKM in the germline V gene. The CDR3 loop reads CASTLGQGTQPQHF. The CDR3, as DNA: TGTGCCAGCACCCTGGGACAGGGCACGCAGCCCCAGCATTTT. Full variable domain (outside the CDR3, taken from reference TRBV28 and TRBJ1-5): DVKVTQSSRYLVKRTGEKVFLECVQDMDHENMFWYRQDPGLGLRLIYFSYDVKMKEKGDIPEGYSVSREKKERFSLILESASTNQTSMYLCASTLGQGTQPQHFGDGTRLSIL.

The chain couples TRBV6-1 to TRBJ1-1; no definite D call. V gave up 2 bases and J gave up 6 bases, with 13 bases separating them. CDR3 size: 14 residues. Per germline, CDR1 MNHNS and CDR2 SASEGT. The CDR3 DNA reads TGTGCCAGCAGTGAACCGGCGGCCGGCGCTGAAGCTTTCTTT. This sequence encodes CASSEPAAGAEAFF.

The chain recombines TRBV10-3 with TRBJ2-1; a weak D match, TRBD1 (6 bases). V gave up 0 bases and J gave up 6 bases, with 15 bases separating them. This CDR3 has 16 residues. The germline V gene has CDR1 ENHRY and CDR2 SYGVKD. CDR3 coding DNA: TGTGCCATCAGTGAGTCGGATGGGGGACATGGCAATGAGCAGTTCTTC. This encodes CAISESDGGHGNEQFF.

Of note for this clone: The conserved closing phenylalanine or tryptophan is absent in this CDR3, likely reflecting a read error. This chain links TRBV6-1 with TRBJ1-2; D not resolved. There are 13 residues in the CDR3. CDR1 and CDR2 (germline): MNHNS, SASEGT. V was trimmed by 3 bases and J by 2 bases, leaving 7 bases between them. In DNA form, the CDR3 reads TGTGCCAGCAGTGATGGTTCCAACTATGGCTACACCCTC. Its translation: CASSDGSNYGYTL.

The rearrangement links TRBV28 to TRBJ2-2; tentatively, D is TRBD2 (5 bases). CDR1 MDHEN and CDR2 SYDVKM come from the germline V gene. V dropped 8 bases and J dropped 7 bases, with 11 bases sitting between them. CDR3 length: 12 amino acids. In DNA form, the CDR3 reads TGTGCCAGCGGATCCGGAGGCGGGGAGCTGTTTTTT. Translation gives CASGSGGGELFF.